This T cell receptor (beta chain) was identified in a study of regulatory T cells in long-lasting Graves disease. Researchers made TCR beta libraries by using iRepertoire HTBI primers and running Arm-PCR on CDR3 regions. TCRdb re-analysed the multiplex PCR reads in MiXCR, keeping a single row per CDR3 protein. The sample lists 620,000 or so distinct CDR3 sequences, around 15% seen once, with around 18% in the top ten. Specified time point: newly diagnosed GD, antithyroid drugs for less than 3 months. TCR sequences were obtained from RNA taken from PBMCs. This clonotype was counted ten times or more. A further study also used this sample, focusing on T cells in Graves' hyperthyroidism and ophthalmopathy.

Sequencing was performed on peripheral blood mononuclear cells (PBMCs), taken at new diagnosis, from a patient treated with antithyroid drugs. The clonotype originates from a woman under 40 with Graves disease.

The CDR3 region is CASSLLVGRNTEAFF. The CDR3 DNA sequence: TGTGCCAGCAGTTTATTGGTAGGGCGGAACACTGAAGCTTTCTTT. V is TRBV12-3 or TRBV12-4 and J is TRBJ1-1; no definite D call. The CDR3 is 15 residues long. Trimming removed 2 bases from V and 1 base from J, with 11 bases in between.